The 8 T cell receptor beta chains below come from one sample, sequenced in a study of shared clonotypes between healthy human individuals. Some clones are missing from TCRdb's copy, which holds only in-frame ones; the method was immunoSEQ multiplex PCR. The table records over 850,000 clones, 70% to 80% of them present only once. What was sequenced was memory CD4+ T cells from PBMCs. The subset: CD45RA-negative fraction. The origin of the receptors is a man between 18 and 29 years old in good health. Some clones in this sample may be carry-over from other donors' samples.

This chain uses TRBV7-2 with TRBJ1-3; D might be TRBD1 (5 bases). The germline V and J ends were trimmed by 4 bases and 0 bases, with 7 bases remaining between them. Germline CDR1 and CDR2: SGHTA and FQGNSA. The CDR3 totals 14 residues. DNA for the CDR3: TGTGCCAGCAGCTCCGGGACCTCTGGAAACACCATATATTTT. Encoded protein: CASSSGTSGNTIYF.

The chain is built from TRBV4-1 and TRBJ2-6; D is undetermined. The germline CDR1 and CDR2 sequences are MGHRA and YSYEKL. The CDR3 runs to 13 residues. The V gene lost 8 bases and the J gene lost 2 bases, with 7 bases spanning the gap. CDR3 protein: CASHPPGANVLTF. CDR3 DNA sequence: TGCGCCAGCCACCCTCCTGGGGCCAACGTCCTGACTTTC.

This chain joins TRBV28 and TRBJ2-5; D is unresolved. The CDR3 is made up of 15 amino acids. Trimming stripped 4 bases from V and 2 bases from J, with 14 bases between. Germline V gives CDR1 MDHEN, CDR2 SYDVKM. CDR3 in DNA: TGTGCCAGCAGTTACGAATACTGGGGTCAAGAGACCCAGTACTTC. It encodes CASSYEYWGQETQYF.

This chain connects TRBV27 to TRBJ1-2, with 8 bases lining up with TRBD1. The CDR3 has 13 residues. Looked up from germline, CDR1 is MNHEY and CDR2 is SMNVEV (reference sequence). The ends lost 3 bases at V and 8 bases at J; junction bases unmatched: 5. For the CDR3, the DNA is TGTGCCAGCAGTTTCAGGACAGGGTCGGGCTACACCTTC. Encoded protein: CASSFRTGSGYTF.

The chain uses TRBV6-5 and TRBJ1-1, with 7 bases identical to TRBD1. Germline lookup yields CDR1 MNHEY and CDR2 SVGAGI. The CDR3 runs to 13 residues. The ends lost 6 bases at V and 4 bases at J; junction bases unmatched: 5. The chain's CDR3 is CASRQGLVTEAFF. CDR3 bases: TGTGCCAGCAGACAGGGGCTGGTCACTGAAGCTTTCTTT.

The V and J genes are TRBV30 and TRBJ1-3; D unclear. CDR3 length: 13 amino acids. Between the trimmed V and J ends, which lost 4 bases and 4 bases, there was a span of 11 bases. Germline V CDR1 and CDR2: GTSNPN, SVGIG (reference sequence). CDR3: CAWTPSWGNTIYF. The CDR3 DNA follows: TGTGCCTGGACCCCCAGCTGGGGAAACACCATATATTTT. The complete variable domain, with remaining parts taken from reference TRBV30 and TRBJ1-3, reads SQTIHQWPATLVQPVGSPLSLECTVEGTSNPNLYWYRQAAGRGLQLLFYSVGIGQISSEVPQNLSASRPQDRQFILSSKKLLLSDSGFYLCAWTPSWGNTIYFGEGSWLTVV.

V usage is TRBV28 and J usage is TRBJ2-7; D may be TRBD2 (6 bases). There are 13 residues in the CDR3. Germline V gives CDR1 MDHEN, CDR2 SYDVKM. The V and J ends lost 4 bases and 2 bases respectively, with 9 bases between them. This CDR3 is CASSSGVTYEQYF. CDR3 coding DNA: TGTGCCAGCAGTTCGGGGGTTACCTACGAGCAGTACTTC.

Comment on this clone: At the DNA level, this CDR3 is encoded by other sequences in the same sample as well. This chain uses TRBV28 with TRBJ1-3; the match to TRBD1 covers 7 bases. The CDR3 has 14 amino acids. The junction had 5 bases not matched to a gene; V was cut back by 5 bases and J by 4 bases. CDR1 and CDR2 from the germline V gene are MDHEN and SYDVKM. The CDR3: CASSLTGSGNTIYF. The DNA for the CDR3 is TGTGCCAGCAGTCTGACAGGGTCCGGAAACACCATATATTTT. Drawing the rest from reference TRBV28 and TRBJ1-3, the complete variable domain is DVKVTQSSRYLVKRTGEKVFLECVQDMDHENMFWYRQDPGLGLRLIYFSYDVKMKEKGDIPEGYSVSREKKERFSLILESASTNQTSMYLCASSLTGSGNTIYFGEGSWLTVV.